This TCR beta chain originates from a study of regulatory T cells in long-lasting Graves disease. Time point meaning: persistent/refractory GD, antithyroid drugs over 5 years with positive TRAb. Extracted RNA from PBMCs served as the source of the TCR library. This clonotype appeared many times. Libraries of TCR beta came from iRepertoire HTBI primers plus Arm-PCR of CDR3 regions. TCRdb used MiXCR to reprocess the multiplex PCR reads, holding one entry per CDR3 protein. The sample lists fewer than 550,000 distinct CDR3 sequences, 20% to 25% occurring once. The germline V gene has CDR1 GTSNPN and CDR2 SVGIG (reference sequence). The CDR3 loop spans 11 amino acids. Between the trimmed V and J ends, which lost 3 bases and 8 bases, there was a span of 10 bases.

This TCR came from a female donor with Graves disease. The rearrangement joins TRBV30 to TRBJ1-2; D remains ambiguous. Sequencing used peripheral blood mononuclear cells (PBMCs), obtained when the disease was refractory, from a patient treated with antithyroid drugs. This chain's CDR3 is CAWRVGLGYTF. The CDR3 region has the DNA TGTGCCTGGAGAGTAGGCTTGGGCTACACCTTC.